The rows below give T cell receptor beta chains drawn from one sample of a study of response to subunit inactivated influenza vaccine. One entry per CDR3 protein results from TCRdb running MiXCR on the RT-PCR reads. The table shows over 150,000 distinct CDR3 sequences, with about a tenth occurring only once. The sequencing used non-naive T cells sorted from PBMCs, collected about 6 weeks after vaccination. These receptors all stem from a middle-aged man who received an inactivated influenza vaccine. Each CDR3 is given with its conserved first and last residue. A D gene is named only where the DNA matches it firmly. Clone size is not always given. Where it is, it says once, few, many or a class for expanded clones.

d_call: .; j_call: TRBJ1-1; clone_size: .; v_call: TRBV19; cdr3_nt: TGTGCCAGTAGTAGGGACGTGGGCACTGAAGCTTTCTTT; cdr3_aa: CASSRDVGTEAFF
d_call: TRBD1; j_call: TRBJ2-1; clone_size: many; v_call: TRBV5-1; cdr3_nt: TGCGCCAGCAGCTTGGTCCCCGGACAGGTCGTCTCCTACAATGAGCAGTTCTTC; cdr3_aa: CASSLVPGQVVSYNEQFF
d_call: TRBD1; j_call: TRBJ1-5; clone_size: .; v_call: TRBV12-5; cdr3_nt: TGTGCTAGTGGGACAGGGGGCAATCAGCCCCAGCATTTT; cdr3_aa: CASGTGGNQPQHF
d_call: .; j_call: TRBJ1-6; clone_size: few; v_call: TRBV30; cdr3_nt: TGTGCCTGGAGTGGGGTGGCCTATAATTCACCCCTCCACTTT; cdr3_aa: CAWSGVAYNSPLHF
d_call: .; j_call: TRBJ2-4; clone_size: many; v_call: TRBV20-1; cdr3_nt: TGCAGTGCTAGATCAGGGGTCAAAAACATTCAGTACTTC; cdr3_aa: CSARSGVKNIQYF
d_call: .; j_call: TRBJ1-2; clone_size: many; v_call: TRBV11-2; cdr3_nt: TGTGCCAGCAGCTTAAGGGCCCCCCCTAACTATGGCTACACCTTC; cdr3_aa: CASSLRAPPNYGYTF
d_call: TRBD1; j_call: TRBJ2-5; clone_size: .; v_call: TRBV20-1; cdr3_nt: TGCAGTGCACCCCGACAGGGGCATCGAGAGACCCAGTACTTC; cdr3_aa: CSAPRQGHRETQYF
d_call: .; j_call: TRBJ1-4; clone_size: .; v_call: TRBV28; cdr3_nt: TGTGCCAGCAATCGGTTTGGTGAAAAACTGTTTTTT; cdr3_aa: CASNRFGEKLFF
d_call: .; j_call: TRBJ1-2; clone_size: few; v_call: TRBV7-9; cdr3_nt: TGTGCCAGCAGCTTAAATGTCCAAGGTGGCTACACCTTC; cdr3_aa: CASSLNVQGGYTF
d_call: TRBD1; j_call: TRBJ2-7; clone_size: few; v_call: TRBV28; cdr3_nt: TGTGCCAGCATGGGACAGGGGGCGGTGAGAGAGCAGTACTTC; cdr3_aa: CASMGQGAVREQYF
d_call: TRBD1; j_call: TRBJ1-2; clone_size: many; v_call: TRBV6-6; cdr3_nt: TGTGCCAGCAGTGACGGACAGGGGGCACGCTACACCTTC; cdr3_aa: CASSDGQGARYTF
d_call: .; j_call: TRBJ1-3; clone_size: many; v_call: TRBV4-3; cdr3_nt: TGCGCCAGCAGCCAAGAGGCGGTCACGAGAAACACCATATATTTT; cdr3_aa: CASSQEAVTRNTIYF
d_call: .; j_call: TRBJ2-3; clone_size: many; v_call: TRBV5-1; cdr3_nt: TGCGCCAGCAAGTCCCACAGGGAAGCAGCAGATACGCAGTATTTT; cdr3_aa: CASKSHREAADTQYF
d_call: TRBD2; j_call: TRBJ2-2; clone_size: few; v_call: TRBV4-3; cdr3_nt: TGCGCCAGCAGCCAAGGCTCTAGCGGGAGGGCGTCCGGGGAGCTGTTTTTT; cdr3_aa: CASSQGSSGRASGELFF
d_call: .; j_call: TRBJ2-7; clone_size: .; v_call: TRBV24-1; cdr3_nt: TGTGCCACCAGTGATTTTGGTAGGGAACGGTACTTC; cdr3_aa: CATSDFGRERYF
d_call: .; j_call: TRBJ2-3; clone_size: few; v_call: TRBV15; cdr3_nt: TGTGCCACCAGCAGAGCAGGTTCAGATACGCAGTATTTT; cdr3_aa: CATSRAGSDTQYF
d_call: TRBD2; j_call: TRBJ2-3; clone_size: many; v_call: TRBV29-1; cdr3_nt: TGCAGCGTTGATCAGCGGGAGAGCACAGATACGCAGTATTTT; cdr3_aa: CSVDQRESTDTQYF
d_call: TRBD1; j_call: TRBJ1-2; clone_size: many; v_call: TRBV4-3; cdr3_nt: TGCGCCAGCAGCCAAGATCATCGAGGGGGCGGTGGGGGCTACACCTTC; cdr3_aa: CASSQDHRGGGGGYTF
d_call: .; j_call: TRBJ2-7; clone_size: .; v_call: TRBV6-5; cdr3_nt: TGTGCCAGCACTAGAAGGGACGAGCAGTACTTC; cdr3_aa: CASTRRDEQYF
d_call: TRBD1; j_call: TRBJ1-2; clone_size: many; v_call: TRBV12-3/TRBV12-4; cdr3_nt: TGTGCCAGCAGTGACGACAGGGTTTTTGCTGCAATGGACCTTAACTATGGCTACACCTTC; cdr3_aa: CASSDDRVFAAMDLNYGYTF
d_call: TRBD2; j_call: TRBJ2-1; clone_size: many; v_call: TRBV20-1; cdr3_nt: TGCAGTGCTAGTGGTAGCGGGAGTCTTAATGAGCAGTTCTTC; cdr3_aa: CSASGSGSLNEQFF